This T cell receptor (beta chain) stems from a study of early T cells in non-severe SARS-CoV-2 infection. CDR1 is SGHTA, CDR2 FQGNSA, per germline. The CDR3 consists of 16 residues. V lost 3 bases, J lost 6 bases, and 10 bases stayed unmatched. One entry per CDR3 protein results from TCRdb running MiXCR on the 5' RACE reads. Altogether some 120,000 distinct CDR3 sequences are present, 15% being singletons, with the ten largest covering just over 20%. This chain joins TRBV7-2 and TRBJ2-3; 9 bases fit TRBD2. The receptor was isolated from an adult who was a healthcare worker with PCR-confirmed SARS-CoV-2 infection or an uninfected control (not recorded which). The sample taken for sequencing was whole blood. The CDR3 sequence: CASSLESGGFLDTQYF. In DNA, the CDR3 is TGTGCCAGCAGCTTGGAGAGCGGGGGGTTCTTGGATACGCAGTATTTT.